The rows below give T cell receptor beta chains drawn from one sample of a study of cytomegalovirus exposure and HLA in healthy donors. Clones were read by immunoSEQ multiplex PCR, and TCRdb kept only the in-frame ones, dropping some. Found here are roughly 180,000 clones, over 80% of them singletons; the top ten hold 1.2%. Material: PBMCs. The receptors derive from a boy aged 2 to 10 in good health and CMV-seronegative. Each CDR3 is given with its conserved first and last residue. Fields, in order: D gene, J gene, clone size, V gene, CDR3 protein, CDR3 DNA. A D gene is named only where the DNA matches it firmly. The size of a clone is reported for some rows only, either as once, few or many, or as a class for expanded clones.

>-|TRBJ1-5|-|TRBV19
CASSPGTLWAQHF
TGTGCCAGTAGTCCGGGGACTTTGTGGGCCCAGCATTTT
>-|TRBJ1-2|-|TRBV5-5
CASSFGLDGYTF
TGTGCCAGCAGCTTTGGACTGGATGGCTACACCTTC
>-|TRBJ1-1|-|TRBV20-1
CSAPDFGEAFF
TGCAGTGCTCCAGACTTCGGTGAAGCTTTCTTT
>TRBD1|TRBJ1-3|-|TRBV7-2
CASSLDQGATGNTIYF
TGTGCCAGCAGCTTAGATCAGGGGGCGACTGGAAACACCATATATTTT
>TRBD2|TRBJ2-7|-|TRBV27
CASSLSGSYYEQYF
TGTGCCAGCAGTTTAAGCGGGAGTTACTACGAGCAGTACTTC
>-|TRBJ1-1|-|TRBV6-5
CASSYSGAYTEAFF
TGTGCCAGCAGTTACTCGGGGGCCTACACTGAAGCTTTCTTT
>-|TRBJ1-4|-|TRBV7-2
CASSPGGVGQEKLFF
TGTGCCAGCTCCCCTGGGGGGGTGGGCCAGGAAAAACTGTTTTTT
>TRBD1|TRBJ1-5|once|TRBV7-2
CASSLLDRGDQPQHF
TGTGCCAGCAGTTTACTCGACAGGGGGGACCAGCCCCAGCATTTT
>TRBD1|TRBJ1-2|once|TRBV12-5
CASGLSGTGYGYTF
TGTGCTAGTGGTCTCTCCGGGACAGGGTATGGCTACACCTTC
>-|TRBJ1-5|-|TRBV18
CASSPNGSNQPQHF
TGTGCCAGCTCACCAAACGGTAGCAATCAGCCCCAGCATTTT
>-|TRBJ1-2|-|TRBV9
CASSTGTGGGYTF
TGTGCCAGCAGCACTGGGACGGGGGGTGGCTACACCTTC
>TRBD1|TRBJ1-2|-|TRBV5-6
CASSAAGTGDFGYTF
TGTGCCAGCAGCGCTGCCGGGACAGGGGACTTTGGCTACACCTTC
>TRBD1|TRBJ1-3|-|TRBV27
CASSFRQGVGNTIYF
TGTGCCAGCAGTTTCCGACAGGGGGTGGGAAACACCATATATTTT
>-|TRBJ2-3|-|TRBV5-1
CASSLERADTQYF
TGCGCCAGCAGCCTTGAGAGGGCAGATACGCAGTATTTT
>TRBD2|TRBJ2-2|-|TRBV7-8
CASSRTSGSNTGELFF
TGTGCCAGCAGCCGGACTAGCGGGAGTAACACCGGGGAGCTGTTTTTT
>-|TRBJ2-5|-|TRBV5-6
CASSLALRETQYF
TGTGCCAGCAGCTTGGCCCTTAGAGAGACCCAGTACTTC
>-|TRBJ2-5|-|TRBV2
CASSDFPGGLQETQYF
TGTGCCAGCAGTGACTTTCCAGGGGGACTTCAAGAGACCCAGTACTTC
>TRBD2|TRBJ2-1|-|TRBV6-6
CASSGTSGLYNEQFF
TGTGCCAGCAGCGGGACTAGCGGGCTCTACAATGAGCAGTTCTTC
>-|TRBJ2-2|-|TRBV6-5
CASRGANTGELFF
TGTGCCAGCAGAGGAGCGAACACCGGGGAGCTGTTTTTT
>-|TRBJ1-4|-|TRBV4-3
CASSQVLAPLEKLFF
TGCGCCAGCAGCCAAGTTTTGGCCCCATTGGAAAAACTGTTTTTT
>-|TRBJ2-2|-|TRBV7-9
CASTGVLNTGELFF
TGTGCCAGCACGGGGGTCCTGAACACCGGGGAGCTGTTTTTT
>TRBD2|TRBJ2-1|once|TRBV15
CATSRDLRTSGNEQFF
TGTGCCACCAGCAGAGATTTACGGACTAGCGGCAATGAGCAGTTCTTC